These 18 T cell receptor beta chains originate from one sample sequenced in a study of high-grade serous ovarian cancer treatment subgroups (dated by TCRdb to the early 2020s). Tumor samples were obtained before definitive surgery or chemotherapy. The library was obtained by the immunoSEQ multiplex PCR assay. The clones in this table, taken by TCRdb from immuneACCESS, are in-frame only. Not every clone is retained; where verified, under half of the shortfall comes from an unresolved V gene, and the cause of the rest is unknown. Recorded for this sample are approximately 36,000 clones; 79% of them occurred a single time. Roughly 3% of the sample is in the top ten clones. Sequencing used tumor tissue. These TCRs come from a human donor with high-grade serous ovarian cancer.

The CDR3 coding sequence is TGCGCCAGCAGCCAAATAAACAGGGGCCGGAATGAAAAACTGTTTTTT. Translating it yields CASSQINRGRNEKLFF. The rearrangement uses TRBV4-1 and TRBJ1-4; 7 nucleotides line up with TRBD1. Germline V lookup: CDR1 MGHRA, CDR2 YSYEKL. This CDR3 spans 16 amino acids. Losses at the gene ends were 2 bases for V and 5 bases for J; bases not matched to a gene: 8.

The rearrangement uses TRBV7-9 and TRBJ2-5; D may be TRBD2 (7 bases). The germline V gene has CDR1 SEHNR and CDR2 FQNEAQ (reference sequence). V dropped 5 bases and J dropped 5 bases, with 15 bases sitting between them. This CDR3 is 14 amino acids long. CDR3 coding DNA: TGTGCCAGCAGCCCCCGGGGGGCAGTGGAGACCCAGTACTTC. Amino acids: CASSPRGAVETQYF.

This clone was seen a handful of times. The chain carries TRBV28 and TRBJ2-7, with 13 bases that match TRBD2. The J segment lost 5 bases and the V segment lost 6 bases, leaving 7 bases of the junction unmatched. CDR1 and CDR2 from the germline V gene are MDHEN and SYDVKM. This CDR3 has 15 amino acids. This CDR3 reads CASSPWTSGRNEQYF. In nucleotides, the CDR3 is TGTGCCAGCAGCCCCTGGACTAGCGGGAGAAACGAGCAGTACTTC.

J is TRBJ1-5 and V is TRBV19, with D possibly matching TRBD1 (5 bases). The length of the CDR3 is 15 residues. Trimming pared 6 bases from V and 3 bases from J, leaving 15 bases between. The germline V gene has CDR1 LNHDA and CDR2 SQIVND (reference sequence). This CDR3 reads CASRKGDGNNQPQHF. DNA for the CDR3: TGTGCCAGTAGGAAAGGGGACGGCAACAATCAGCCCCAGCATTTT. Variable domain in full (rest from reference TRBV19 and TRBJ1-5): DGGITQSPKYLFRKEGQNVTLSCEQNLNHDAMYWYRQDPGQGLRLIYYSQIVNDFQKGDIAEGYSVSREKKESFPLTVTSAQKNPTAFYLCASRKGDGNNQPQHFGDGTRLSIL.

The chain has TRBV12-5 and TRBJ1-5; no definite D call. The CDR3 is made up of 12 amino acids. The germline gives CDR1 LGHNT, CDR2 FRNRAP. V lost 2 bases to trimming and J lost 9 bases, with 8 bases between them. In nucleotides, the CDR3 is TGTGCTAGTGGTTTGAATGGTGGGCCCCAGCATTTT. Translated: CASGLNGGPQHF. The full variable domain, its missing parts supplied by reference TRBV12-5 and TRBJ1-5, is DARVTQTPRHKVTEMGQEVTMRCQPILGHNTVFWYRQTMMQGLELLAYFRNRAPLDDSGMPKDRFSAEMPDATLATLKIQPSEPRDSAVYFCASGLNGGPQHFGDGTRLSIL.

This chain connects TRBV6-5 to TRBJ2-3, with D unresolved. V was trimmed by 2 bases and J by 3 bases, leaving 6 bases between them. The CDR3 totals 13 residues. Germline CDR1 is MNHEY and CDR2 is SVGAGI. CDR3 in amino acids: CASSYGGTDTQYF. The DNA of the CDR3 is TGTGCCAGCAGTTACGGTGGGACAGATACGCAGTATTTT.

The rearrangement links TRBV5-6 to TRBJ2-7, with 10 bases identical to TRBD2. Germline assignment: CDR1 SGHDT and CDR2 YYEEEE. CDR3 length: 15 amino acids. J was trimmed by 2 bases and V by 4 bases; bases with no gene match: 6. The CDR3 spells CASSRGLALTYEQYF. The CDR3 DNA reads TGTGCCAGCAGCCGGGGACTAGCGCTTACCTACGAGCAGTACTTC. The full variable domain, in which reference TRBV5-6 and TRBJ2-7 provide the parts outside the CDR3, is DAGVTQSPTHLIKTRGQQVTLRCSPKSGHDTVSWYQQALGQGPQFIFQYYEEEERQRGNFPDRFSGHQFPNYSSELNVNALLLGDSALYLCASSRGLALTYEQYFGPGTRLTVT.

V is TRBV7-9 and J is TRBJ2-5; D uncertain. V was pared by 5 bases and J by 2 bases, with 12 bases between. In germline, CDR1 is SEHNR, CDR2 FQNEAQ (reference sequence). The CDR3 contains 14 residues. The CDR3 protein is CASSPHTVQETQYF. CDR3 DNA sequence: TGTGCCAGCAGCCCACACACCGTTCAAGAGACCCAGTACTTC.

V gene TRBV6-5 combines with J gene TRBJ1-6; 7 bases are shared with TRBD1. The V gene end was trimmed by 2 bases and the J gene end by 6 bases; junction bases not matched to a gene: 4. Germline V CDR1 and CDR2: MNHEY, SVGAGI. There are 15 residues in the CDR3. The chain's CDR3 is CASSYRGQFNSPLHF. The CDR3 DNA is TGTGCCAGCAGTTACCGGGGACAGTTTAATTCACCCCTCCACTTT.

CDR3 bases: TGTGCCAGCAGTTTGTCCGAGACCCAGTACTTC. Encoded protein: CASSLSETQYF. The chain carries TRBV11-1 and TRBJ2-5; no reliable D call. The V and J ends lost 6 bases and 5 bases respectively, with 7 bases between them. The CDR3 runs 11 residues. CDR1 is SGHAT and CDR2 is FQDESV in the germline V gene (reference sequence).

The CDR3 is CASSATGLAKNIQYF. DNA of the CDR3: TGTGCCAGCAGCGCGACGGGGCTAGCCAAAAACATTCAGTACTTC. The genes are TRBV9 and TRBJ2-4, with D perhaps given as TRBD1 or TRBD2 (5 bases each). Per the germline V gene, CDR1 is SGDLS and CDR2 is YYNGEE. V lost 3 bases and J 0 bases, leaving 10 bases between the germline ends. CDR3 length equals 15 residues.

The rearrangement uses TRBV7-9 and TRBJ1-2; D ambiguous. The CDR3 runs to 11 residues. Per the germline V gene, CDR1 is SEHNR and CDR2 is FQNEAQ (reference sequence). V was clipped by 6 bases and J by 8 bases, with 10 bases between them. The CDR3 nucleotides read TGTGCCAGCAGACACACGGGCGGCTACACCTTC. It is translated as CASRHTGGYTF.

The chain couples TRBV5-5 to TRBJ1-3, with a possible D match to TRBD1 (5 bases). This CDR3 has 14 amino acids. V was pared by 4 bases and J by 8 bases, with 16 bases between. Germline V gene sequence: CDR1 SGHKS, CDR2 YYEKEE (reference sequence). The CDR3 nucleotides are TGTGCCAGCAGCCGGGACTTCGGAAGAGACACCATATATTTT. Residues: CASSRDFGRDTIYF.

The rearrangement joins TRBV6-6 to TRBJ1-5; D gene uncertain. Germline assignment: CDR1 MNHNY and CDR2 SVGAGI (reference sequence). V lost 5 bases to trimming and J lost 5 bases, with 10 bases between them. The CDR3 has 13 amino acids. The CDR3 sequence is CASSTKKDQPQHF. The CDR3 DNA reads as TGTGCCAGCAGTACCAAAAAGGATCAGCCCCAGCATTTT.

The chain combines TRBV6-5 with TRBJ1-5; possible D gene TRBD1, 5 bases. CDR3 size: 16 residues. CDR1 and CDR2 (germline): MNHEY, SVGAGI. The V end lost 4 bases, the J end lost 2 bases, and 15 bases lay between the germline ends. The CDR3 region has the DNA TGTGCCAGCAGTTCCAGGACACCCCGACGCAATCAGCCCCAGCATTTT. Encoded protein: CASSSRTPRRNQPQHF.

The chain joins TRBV10-3 to TRBJ2-7; 8 bases are a match to TRBD2. The CDR3 is 12 amino acids. Germline CDR1 reads ENHRY; CDR2 reads SYGVKD. V was clipped by 4 bases and J by 5 bases; unmatched bases: 1. CDR3 in DNA: TGTGCCATCAGTGTCGGGGGGGACGAGCAGTACTTC. This encodes CAISVGGDEQYF.

The V gene is TRBV6-5, the J gene TRBJ2-2; 8 bases line up with TRBD1. Germline V CDR1 and CDR2: MNHEY, SVGAGI. There are 15 residues in the CDR3. V trimming: 6 bases; J trimming: 7 bases; junction bases outside the gene matches: 10. CDR3 nucleotides: TGTGCCAGCAGGCAGGGGGCGGGATCGGTCGGGGAGCTGTTTTTT. Translating gives CASRQGAGSVGELFF.

This clone was detected once. This chain joins TRBV14 and TRBJ2-7; 10 nucleotides agree with TRBD2. The V and J ends lost 4 bases and 3 bases, in that order; junction bases with no gene match: 15. This CDR3 has 18 residues. CDR1 is SGHDN and CDR2 is FVKESK in the germline V gene. The CDR3 DNA is TGTGCCAGCAGCCTAAAGGGAGCGGGAGGGCCCCACTACTACGAGCAGTACTTC. This gives the protein CASSLKGAGGPHYYEQYF.